Each of the 9 T cell receptor beta chains below was sequenced from the same sample in a study of read filtering for tumor transcriptome and immune sequencing. Molecular barcoded adaptors covering alpha/delta and beta/gamma chains were used on 400 to 450 ng RNA. One entry per CDR3 protein results from TCRdb running MiXCR on the reads. The table includes fewer than 100,000 distinct CDR3 sequences, 9% to 15% detected once. The sequenced sample was a population of CD138-negative cells sorted from bone marrow. The receptors stem from a donor aged 40 or older with multiple myeloma.

About this clonotype itself: This CDR3 is missing its conserved last phenylalanine or tryptophan, likely due to a read error. The genes are TRBV5-6 and TRBJ2-1; no clear D gene. Per the germline V gene, CDR1 is SGHDT and CDR2 is YYEEEE. V lost 0 bases, J lost 0 bases, and 13 bases lay in between. This CDR3 has 17 amino acids. The CDR3 loop is CASSLELASDSYNEQFL. In DNA, the CDR3 is TGTGCCAGCAGCTTGGAGTTAGCCTCTGACTCCTACAATGAGCAGTTCCTC.

Notes on this clonotype: A much bigger clone sits one base away, suggesting this may be a read error. This chain joins TRBV20-1 and TRBJ2-1, with 10 nucleotides matching TRBD2. This CDR3 has 16 amino acids. CDR1 and CDR2 (germline): DFQATT, SNEGSKA (reference sequence). Trimming at V came to 2 bases and at J to 6 bases, leaving 10 bases not matched to a gene. In DNA form, the CDR3 reads TGCAGTGCTAGAAAGTCTAGCGGGAGAACGGGCAATGAGCAGTTCTTC. The encoded protein is CSARKSSGRTGNEQFF.

V is TRBV5-4 and J is TRBJ2-2; D gene unclear. The CDR3 runs 13 residues. V lost 2 bases and J lost 9, with 11 bases in between. Per the germline V gene, CDR1 is SGHNT and CDR2 is YYREEE (reference sequence). The CDR3 loop is CASSFPSDRELFF. The CDR3 DNA reads as TGTGCCAGCAGCTTTCCATCGGACCGGGAGCTGTTTTTT.

The table lists this clonotype with many counts. This chain uses TRBV6-2 or TRBV6-3 with TRBJ2-1; 7 nucleotides match TRBD2. J lost 8 bases, V lost 2 bases, and 6 bases had no gene match. CDR1 MNHEY and CDR2 SVGEGT come from the germline V gene. This CDR3 has 14 residues. The CDR3 loop is CASSYAGTMHEQFF. CDR3 sequence (DNA): TGTGCCAGCAGTTACGCCGGGACTATGCATGAGCAGTTCTTC.

This chain connects TRBV28 to TRBJ2-3; D call uncertain. This CDR3 region has 15 residues. Trimming left V 6 bases short and J 5 bases short, with 18 bases between. CDR1 and CDR2 (germline): MDHEN, SYDVKM. The CDR3 region has the DNA TGTGCCAGCAGCCGCCACACCCGAGCAGTAGATACGCAGTATTTT. It codes for CASSRHTRAVDTQYF.

The chain joins TRBV25-1 to TRBJ1-4; no clear D. The CDR3 runs 14 residues. Trimming cost V 3 bases and J 6 bases, with 11 bases left between them. Germline loops: CDR1 MGHDK, CDR2 SYGVNS. CDR3 coding DNA: TGTGCCAGCAGTGACGGGCTAGCGGATGAAAAACTGTTTTTT. Translated, it gives CASSDGLADEKLFF.

The chain couples TRBV5-1 to TRBJ1-1, with D possibly TRBD1 on 5 matching bases. The CDR3 is 15 amino acids. Germline V CDR1 and CDR2: SGHRS, YFSETQ. V was clipped by 2 bases and J by 3 bases, with 14 bases between them. CDR3: CASSFGGGAYTEAFF. The CDR3 DNA sequence: TGCGCCAGCAGCTTTGGTGGTGGGGCCTACACTGAAGCTTTCTTT. The variable domain in full, completed from reference TRBV5-1 and TRBJ1-1, reads KAGVTQTPRYLIKTRGQQVTLSCSPISGHRSVSWYQQTPGQGLQFLFEYFSETQRNKGNFPGRFSGRQFSNSRSEMNVSTLELGDSALYLCASSFGGGAYTEAFFGQGTRLTVV.

This clonotype was seen repeatedly, ten times or more. The rearrangement links TRBV29-1 to TRBJ2-5, with 8 nucleotides matching TRBD1. This CDR3 comprises 13 residues. CDR1 is SQVTM, CDR2 ANQGSEA, per germline. J lost 4 bases, V lost 7 bases, and 8 bases had no gene match. For the CDR3, the DNA is TGCAGCGGGATTCAGGGGGCCGGAGAGACCCAGTACTTC. Its translation: CSGIQGAGETQYF.

Regarding this clonotype: It is likely a read error, because the conserved phenylalanine at the end of the CDR3 is missing. The rearrangement uses TRBV19 and TRBJ1-5; a possible D gene is TRBD1 (5 bases). Between the trimmed V and J ends, which lost 0 bases and 2 bases, there was a span of 11 bases. Germline V gene lookup returns CDR1 LNHDA and CDR2 SQIVND (reference sequence). The length of the CDR3 is 16 residues. CDR3 protein: CASSIDGGAGNQPQHY. DNA of the CDR3: TGTGCCAGTAGTATAGATGGAGGGGCTGGCAATCAGCCCCAGCATTAT.